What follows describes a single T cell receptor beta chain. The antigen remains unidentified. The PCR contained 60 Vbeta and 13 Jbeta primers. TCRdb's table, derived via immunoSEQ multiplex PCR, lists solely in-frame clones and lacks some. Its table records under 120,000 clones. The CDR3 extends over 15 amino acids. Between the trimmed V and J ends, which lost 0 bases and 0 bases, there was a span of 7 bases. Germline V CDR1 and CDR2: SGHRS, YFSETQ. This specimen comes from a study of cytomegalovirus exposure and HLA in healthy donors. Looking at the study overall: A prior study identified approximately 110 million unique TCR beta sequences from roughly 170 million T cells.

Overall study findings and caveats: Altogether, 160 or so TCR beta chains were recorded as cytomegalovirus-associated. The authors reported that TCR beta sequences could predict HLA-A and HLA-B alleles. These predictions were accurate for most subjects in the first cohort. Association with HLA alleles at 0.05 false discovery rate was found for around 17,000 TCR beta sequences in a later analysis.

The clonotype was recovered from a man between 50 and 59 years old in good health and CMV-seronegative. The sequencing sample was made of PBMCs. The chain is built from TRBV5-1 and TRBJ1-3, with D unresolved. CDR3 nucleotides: TGCGCCAGCAGCTTGGAGTACAGCTCTGGAAACACCATATATTTT. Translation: CASSLEYSSGNTIYF.